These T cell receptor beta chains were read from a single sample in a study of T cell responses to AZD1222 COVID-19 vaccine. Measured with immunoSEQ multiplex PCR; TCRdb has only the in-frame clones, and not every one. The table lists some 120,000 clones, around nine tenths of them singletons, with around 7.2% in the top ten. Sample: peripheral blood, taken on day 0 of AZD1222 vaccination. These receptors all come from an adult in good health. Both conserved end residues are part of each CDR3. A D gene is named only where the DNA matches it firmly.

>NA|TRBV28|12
CASSLRGYGYTF
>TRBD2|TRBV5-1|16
CASTAGTSGSTDTQYF
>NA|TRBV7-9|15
CASSRMGRFQETQYF
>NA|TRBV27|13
CASQIDSNQPQHF
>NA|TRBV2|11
CASTPAYEQYF
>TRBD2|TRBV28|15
CASSLVSGAIYEQYF
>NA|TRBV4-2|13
CASLPDGFGELFF
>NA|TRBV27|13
CASSLRSTGELFF
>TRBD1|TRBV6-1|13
CASSELDREGYTF
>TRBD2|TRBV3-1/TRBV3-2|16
CASSPPGWGGGDTQYF
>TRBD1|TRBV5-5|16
CASSSGQTSGANVLTF
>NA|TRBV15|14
CATSWTVNTGELFF
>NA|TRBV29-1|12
CSVVRIPDTQYF
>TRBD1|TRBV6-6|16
CASRLDRARLGYGYTF
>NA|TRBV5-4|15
CASSRIAVERHEQFF
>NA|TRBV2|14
CASSEGTVVQPQHF
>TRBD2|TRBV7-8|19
CASSAAGLAGIGAGGELFF
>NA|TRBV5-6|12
CASSLRVGEQYF
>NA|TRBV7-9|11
CASSLQSEAFF
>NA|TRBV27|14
CASSWAGAPYEQYF
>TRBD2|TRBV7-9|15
CASSLLAGVRNEQFF
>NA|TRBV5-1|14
CASSLALDPDTQYF
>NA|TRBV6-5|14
CASSYWLNTGELFF
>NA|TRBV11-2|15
CASSLRSQGTGELFF
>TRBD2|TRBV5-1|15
CASSPGLAGGDEQFF
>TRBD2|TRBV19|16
CASSISSGRTSYEQYF
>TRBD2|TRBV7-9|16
CASSTTSGRRQETQYF
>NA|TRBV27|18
CASSLSVDGIRYNSPLHF
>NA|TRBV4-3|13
CASSQGGLYTQYF
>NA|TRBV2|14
CASTDRGRADTQYF
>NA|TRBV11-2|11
CASSLVDEQFF
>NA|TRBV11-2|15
CASSLSLVNPDTQYF